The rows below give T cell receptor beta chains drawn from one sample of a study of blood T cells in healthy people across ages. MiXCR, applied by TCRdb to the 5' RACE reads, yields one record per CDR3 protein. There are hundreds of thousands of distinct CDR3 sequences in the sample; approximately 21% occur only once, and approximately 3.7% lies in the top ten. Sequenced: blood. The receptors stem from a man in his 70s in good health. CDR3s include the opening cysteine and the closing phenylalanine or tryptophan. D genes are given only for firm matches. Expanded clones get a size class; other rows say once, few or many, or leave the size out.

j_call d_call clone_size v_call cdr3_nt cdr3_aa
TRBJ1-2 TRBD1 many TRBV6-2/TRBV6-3 TGTGCCAGCAGCGTTAGGGACAGCGGCTACACCTTC CASSVRDSGYTF
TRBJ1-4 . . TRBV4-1 TGCGCCAGCAGCCAAGATCAAGGAGGGATGAAGAAACTGTTTTTT CASSQDQGGMKKLFF
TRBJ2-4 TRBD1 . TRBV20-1 TGCAGTGCTAGAGAGGCCGGACAGGGAACGTACTTC CSAREAGQGTYF
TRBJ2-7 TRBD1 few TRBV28 TGTGCCAGCAGTCAGTACTTTGCAGGGGGCCCCTACGAGCAGTACTTC CASSQYFAGGPYEQYF
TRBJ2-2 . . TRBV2 TGTGCCATTAGCCTCTCCGGCGGGGAGCTGTTTTTT CAISLSGGELFF
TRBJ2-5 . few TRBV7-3 TGTGCCAGCAGCCCAGGACTATCAGAGACCCAGTACTTC CASSPGLSETQYF
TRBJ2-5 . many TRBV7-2 TGTGCCAGCAGCCAGACACCGCAAGAGACCCAGTACTTC CASSQTPQETQYF
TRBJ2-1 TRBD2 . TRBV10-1 TGCGCCAGCAGTGTTAGCGGGAGTCGTAATGAGCAGTTCTTC CASSVSGSRNEQFF
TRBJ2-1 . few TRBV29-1 TGCAGCGCGGGTTACAATGAGCAGTTCTTC CSAGYNEQFF
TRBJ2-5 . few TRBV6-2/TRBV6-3 TGTGCCAGCAGTAGGACTACAACCCAAGAGACCCAGTACTTC CASSRTTTQETQYF
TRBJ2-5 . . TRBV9 TGTGCCAGCAGCGTAGCCCCACAAGAGACCCAGTACTTC CASSVAPQETQYF
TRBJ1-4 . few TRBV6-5 TGTGCCAGCAGTTACTCGGGGGCTAATGAAAAACTGTTTTTT CASSYSGANEKLFF
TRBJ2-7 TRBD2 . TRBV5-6 TGTGCCAGCAGCTCACTAGCGAGAGTCAACGAGCAGTACTTC CASSSLARVNEQYF
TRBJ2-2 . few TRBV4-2 TGTGCCAGCAGCCAAGAAACAGGGAACACCGGGGAGCTGTTTTTT CASSQETGNTGELFF
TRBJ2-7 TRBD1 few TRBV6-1 TGTGCCAGCAGTGAACCGGGACAGGGTTTCGGCGAGCAGTACTTC CASSEPGQGFGEQYF
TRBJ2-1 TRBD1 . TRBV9 TGTGCCAGCAGCGTTGTTTCAGGGGGTGAGCAGTTCTTC CASSVVSGGEQFF
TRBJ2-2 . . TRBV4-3 TGCGCCAGCAGCCAAGTACAGGTTCCCGGGGGGCTGTTTTTT CASSQVQVPGGLFF
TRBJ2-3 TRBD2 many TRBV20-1 TGCAGTGCGAACCGACTAGCGGGACTTACAAGCACAGATACGCAGTATTTT CSANRLAGLTSTDTQYF
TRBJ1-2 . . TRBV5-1 TGCGCCAGCAGCTTGGACACAGGCTACTACGCCTTC CASSLDTGYYAF
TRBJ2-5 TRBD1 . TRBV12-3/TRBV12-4 TGTGCCAGCAGTCCGATTCGGGGGACAGGTCGAAGGGAAGAGACCCAGTACTTC CASSPIRGTGRREETQYF
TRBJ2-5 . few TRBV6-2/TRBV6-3 TGTGCCAGCAATGAAGGCGGGGCGCGGTTTCTATTCTTC CASNEGGARFLFF
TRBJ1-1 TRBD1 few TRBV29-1 TGCAGCGGGGACAGGGCGAACACTGAAGCTTTCTTT CSGDRANTEAFF
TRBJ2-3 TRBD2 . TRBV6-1 TGTGCCAGCATGAATCCCGCCGGACTAGCGGACAATACGCAGTATTTT CASMNPAGLADNTQYF
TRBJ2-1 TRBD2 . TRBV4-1 TGCGTCAGCAGCCGCCTAGCGGGAGGGGATGAGCAGTTCTTC CVSSRLAGGDEQFF
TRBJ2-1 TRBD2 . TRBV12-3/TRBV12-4 TGTGCCAGCAGTGACCCTAGCGGGAGACACAATGAGCAGTTCTTC CASSDPSGRHNEQFF
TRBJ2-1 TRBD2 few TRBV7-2 TGTGCCAGCAGCCTAGATCCGGGACTAGCGGGTTTTGAGCAGTTCTTC CASSLDPGLAGFEQFF
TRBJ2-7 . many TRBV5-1 TGCGCCAGCAGCTTGGAGCCAAAAGTTCGCGAGCAGTACTTC CASSLEPKVREQYF
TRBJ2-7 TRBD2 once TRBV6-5 TGTGCCAGCAGACCGGGACTAGTAGTTTACGAGCAGTACTTC CASRPGLVVYEQYF
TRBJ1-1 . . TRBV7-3 TGTGCCAGCAGACCGGACAGCGACGGAGCTTTCTTT CASRPDSDGAFF
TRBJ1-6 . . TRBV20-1 TGCAGTGCTAGGTCGACAGTCTCCTATAATTCACCCCTCCACTTT CSARSTVSYNSPLHF
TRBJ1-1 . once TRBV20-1 TGCAGTGCAGTAAGGCAGGAGGGCACTGAAGCTTTCTTT CSAVRQEGTEAFF
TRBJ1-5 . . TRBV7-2 TGTGCCAGCAGCTTAATGTCGGGAGTGGCCAATCAGCCCCAGCATTTT CASSLMSGVANQPQHF
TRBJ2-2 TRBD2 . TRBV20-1 TGCAGTGCGAGGAAGGCACGGACTAGCGGCACCGGGGAGCTGTTTTTT CSARKARTSGTGELFF
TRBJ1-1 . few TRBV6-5 TGTGCCAGCAGTTACGGGCAGGGCCACACTGAAGCTTTCTTT CASSYGQGHTEAFF
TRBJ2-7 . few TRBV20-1 TGCAGTGCTATCGCCTCTAGCGCAACCTACGAGCAGTACTTC CSAIASSATYEQYF
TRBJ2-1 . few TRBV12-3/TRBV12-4 TGTGCCAGCAGTGCGGACATAAGCTCCTACAATGAGCAGTTCTTC CASSADISSYNEQFF
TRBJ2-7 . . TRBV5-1 TGCGCCAGCAGCTTGGAGATGGGTAGACCCTCCTACGAGCAGTACTTC CASSLEMGRPSYEQYF
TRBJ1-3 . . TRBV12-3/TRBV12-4 TGTGCCAGCAGCTGGACCTCTGGAAACACCATATATTTT CASSWTSGNTIYF
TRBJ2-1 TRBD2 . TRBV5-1 TGCGCCAGCAGCTCCGCTAGCGGGAGTCACAATGAGCAGTTCTTC CASSSASGSHNEQFF
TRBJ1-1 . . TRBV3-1 TGTGCCAGCAGCCGGGCAGGGATAAACACTGAAGCTTTCTTT CASSRAGINTEAFF
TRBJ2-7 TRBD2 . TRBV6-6 TGTGCCAGCAGTTCGTCCAGACTAGCTGGCTACGAGCAGTACTTC CASSSSRLAGYEQYF
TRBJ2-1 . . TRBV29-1 TGCAGCGCGGGGAACGGAGGCTCCTACAATGAGCAGTTCTTC CSAGNGGSYNEQFF
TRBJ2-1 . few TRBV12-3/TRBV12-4 TGTGCCAGCAGTCCGGGGGGCGGGCACAATGAGCAGTTCTTC CASSPGGGHNEQFF
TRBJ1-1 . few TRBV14 TGTGCCAGCAGCCAAGACAGAATCACTGAAGCTTTCTTT CASSQDRITEAFF
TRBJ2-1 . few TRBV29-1 TGCAGCGTTGAATCCCCCGGCGATGAGCAGTTCTTC CSVESPGDEQFF
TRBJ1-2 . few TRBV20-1 TGCAGTGCTAGAGATCAGGACGGACACTATGGCTACACCTTC CSARDQDGHYGYTF
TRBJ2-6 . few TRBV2 TGTGCCAGCAGTGGAGACACCGATTCTGGGGCCAACGTCCTGACTTTC CASSGDTDSGANVLTF
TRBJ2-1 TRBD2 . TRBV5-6 TGTGCCAGCAGCTTGAGACGACTAGCGGGGAAGCAGTTCTTC CASSLRRLAGKQFF
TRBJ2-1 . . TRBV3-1 TGTGCCAGCAGCCAAGTGGGGGGAGATGGCGATGAGCAGTTCTTC CASSQVGGDGDEQFF
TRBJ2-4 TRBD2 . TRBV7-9 TGTGCCAGCAGTCCAAGCGGGAGTGGAGCCAAAAACATTCAGTACTTC CASSPSGSGAKNIQYF